The 27 T cell receptor beta chains reported below all come from one sample, sequenced in a study of cytomegalovirus exposure and HLA in healthy donors. The PCR was carried out with 60 Vbeta primers and 13 Jbeta primers. Only in-frame clones appear in the TCRdb table, and some are missing; sequencing was by immunoSEQ multiplex PCR. The sample records roughly 84,000 clones, around 77% being singletons. Sequencing was performed on PBMCs. The receptors shown here come from a man aged 50 or older in good health and CMV-seronegative.

To note about this clone: The sample holds other DNA sequences that translate to the same CDR3. The chain is built from TRBV30 and TRBJ2-3, with 10 bases that match TRBD2. Germline V lookup: CDR1 GTSNPN, CDR2 SVGIG (reference sequence). V was clipped by 0 bases and J by 6 bases; unmatched bases: 3. The CDR3 length is 14 residues. The CDR3, as DNA: TGTGCCTGGAGTGTGCAGCGGGGGGGGGATACGCAGTATTTT. Translation: CAWSVQRGGDTQYF.

This sequence joins TRBV12-5 and TRBJ1-1; D gene uncertain. CDR3 length equals 11 residues. Between the trimmed V and J ends, which lost 6 bases and 3 bases, there was a span of 5 bases. The germline V gene has CDR1 LGHNT and CDR2 FRNRAP. CDR3 DNA: TGTGCTAGTGGACTGGACACTGAAGCTTTCTTT. Translation gives CASGLDTEAFF.

CDR3 sequence (DNA): TGTGCCAGCAGAATACGGAGCACAGATACGCAGTATTTT. The encoded protein is CASRIRSTDTQYF. The chain couples TRBV2 to TRBJ2-3; D remains unclear. Trimming cost V 6 bases and J 0 bases, with 7 bases left between them. Germline values: CDR1 SNHLY, CDR2 FYNNEI. The CDR3 length is 13 residues.

CDR3 amino acids: CASSKGARGGSVMGGYTF. The CDR3 region has the DNA TGCGCCAGCAGCAAAGGGGCCAGGGGCGGTTCAGTGATGGGTGGCTACACCTTC. The rearrangement joins TRBV4-3 to TRBJ1-2; D is possibly TRBD1 (6 bases). The CDR3 contains 18 residues. Germline V gene sequence: CDR1 LGHNA, CDR2 YSLEER. Trimming took 5 bases from V and 7 from J, leaving 29 bases between them.

The CDR3 coding sequence is TGTGCCAGCAGTTTACAGGGAACTAATCAGCCCCAGCATTTT. It is translated as CASSLQGTNQPQHF. The chain recombines TRBV27 with TRBJ1-5; maybe TRBD1 (5 bases). V dropped 2 bases and J dropped 4 bases, with 9 bases sitting between them. In germline, CDR1 is MNHEY, CDR2 SMNVEV (reference sequence). The CDR3 has 14 amino acids.

This clone was seen more than once but under ten times. The chain has TRBV4-3 and TRBJ2-7; 9 positions agree with TRBD1. Trimming cost V 5 bases and J 3 bases; bases outside gene matches: 8. CDR3 length: 15 amino acids. CDR1 is LGHNA and CDR2 is YSLEER in the germline V gene. In nucleotides, the CDR3 is TGCGCCAGCAGCGTTTACAGGGGGCCGGGCTACGAGCAGTACTTC. Protein product: CASSVYRGPGYEQYF.

The chain links TRBV6-5 to TRBJ2-5; 11 nucleotides agree with TRBD2. This CDR3 is built from 16 residues. The trim removed 2 bases at V and 9 bases at J, leaving 11 bases unmatched. Per germline, CDR1 MNHEY and CDR2 SVGAGI. The CDR3 reads CASSYRLAGGLRAQYF. CDR3 coding DNA: TGTGCCAGCAGTTACAGGCTAGCGGGGGGTCTGAGGGCCCAGTACTTC.

The J gene is TRBJ2-1, the V gene TRBV6-6; TRBD2 matches at 10 bases. Germline trimming cut 5 bases from V and 4 bases from J; bases unmatched to any gene: 2. The CDR3 contains 14 residues. Germline V gene data show CDR1 as MNHNY and CDR2 as SVGAGI (reference sequence). The CDR3 sequence is CASSLAGEYNEQFF. The CDR3 DNA reads as TGTGCCAGCAGTCTAGCGGGGGAGTACAATGAGCAGTTCTTC.

The J gene is TRBJ1-1, the V gene TRBV12-1. TRBV12-1 is listed as a pseudogene. The CDR3 extends over 14 amino acids. CDR3 DNA sequence: TGTGCCAGCAGTACCAGGATAAGGCCTGGGGAGGCTTTCTTT. It is translated as CASSTRIRPGEAFF.

The chain has TRBV9 and TRBJ2-3; 11 bases map to TRBD1. This CDR3 has 16 amino acids. CDR1 is SGDLS and CDR2 is YYNGEE in the germline V gene. Trimming removed 2 bases from V and 6 bases from J; junction bases left unmatched: 8. In DNA form, the CDR3 reads TGTGCCAGCAGCGTGGGAGGACAGGGGGCTAGTGATACGCAGTATTTT. Amino acids: CASSVGGQGASDTQYF.

This clone was observed once. The chain couples TRBV28 to TRBJ1-1; 9 bases are a match to TRBD1. Germline V gives CDR1 MDHEN, CDR2 SYDVKM. The CDR3 runs to 15 residues. With V trimmed by 2 bases and J by 0 bases, 1 base remained unmatched. The CDR3 coding sequence is TGTGCCAGCAGTTTAAGACAGGGGGTGAACACTGAAGCTTTCTTT. It specifies CASSLRQGVNTEAFF.

The genes are TRBV6-1 and TRBJ2-3, with 9 bases identical to TRBD2. Germline CDR1 reads MNHNS; CDR2 reads SASEGT. The V segment lost 8 bases and the J segment 3 bases; nucleotides outside the gene matches: 9. The CDR3 length is 15 residues. The CDR3 DNA reads TGTGCCAGCCTCGACTTCGCGGGAGGGACAGATACGCAGTATTTT. Translated: CASLDFAGGTDTQYF.

This chain joins TRBV9 and TRBJ1-2; possibly TRBD1 for D (6 bases). Germline loops: CDR1 SGDLS, CDR2 YYNGEE. With 0 bases removed from V and 4 bases from J, the gap between germline ends came to 16 bases. The CDR3 has 16 amino acids. CDR3 nucleotides: TGTGCCAGCAGCGTAGGTGTCGGGGACATTCCCTATGGCTACACCTTC. It encodes CASSVGVGDIPYGYTF.

This clone was observed a single time. V usage is TRBV2 and J usage is TRBJ1-6; no clear D gene. The CDR3 has 16 residues. Trimming removed 7 bases from V and 10 bases from J, with 23 bases in between. Germline V gene sequence: CDR1 SNHLY, CDR2 FYNNEI. The CDR3 DNA is TGTGCCAGCACCTTCAATCCGGGAGTTGGAGGATCACCCCTCCACTTT. It is translated as CASTFNPGVGGSPLHF.

The rearrangement joins TRBV4-2 to TRBJ1-1, with TRBD1 matching over 7 bases. J was trimmed by 1 base and V by 2 bases; bases with no gene match: 4. Germline loops: CDR1 LGHNA, CDR2 YNFKEQ. The CDR3 sequence is 15 residues long. CDR3 in amino acids: CASSQPGQQNTEAFF. CDR3 coding DNA: TGTGCCAGCAGCCAACCGGGACAGCAGAACACTGAAGCTTTCTTT.

The chain has TRBV19 and TRBJ1-5, with 9 bases matching TRBD1. V was clipped by 8 bases and J by 1 base; unmatched bases: 12. Germline CDR1 is LNHDA and CDR2 is SQIVND (reference sequence). CDR3 length: 17 amino acids. Written as DNA, the CDR3 is TGTGCCAGTTCGCCGGGACAGGGAGGGAGAAGCAATCAGCCCCAGCATTTT. It translates to CASSPGQGGRSNQPQHF.

Only a few counts were recorded for this clone. This chain connects TRBV4-2 to TRBJ2-1; no firm D call. CDR3 length: 13 residues. Germline CDR1 and CDR2: LGHNA and YNFKEQ. V lost 0 bases, J lost 7 bases, and 7 bases lay in between. This CDR3 is CASSQEVRNEQFF. CDR3 in DNA: TGTGCCAGCAGCCAAGAGGTCAGGAATGAGCAGTTCTTC.

The rearrangement links TRBV19 to TRBJ1-5; TRBD1 might be the D (6 bases). The length of the CDR3 is 15 residues. V was shortened by 6 bases and J by 5 bases, with 17 bases between the two germline ends. The V gene's germline CDR1 is LNHDA and CDR2 SQIVND (reference sequence). This CDR3 reads CASSFGGGPHQPQHF. CDR3 DNA: TGTGCCAGTAGCTTTGGCGGGGGCCCGCATCAGCCCCAGCATTTT.

V usage is TRBV18 and J usage is TRBJ1-2; tentative D call: TRBD1 (5 bases). Trimming stripped 6 bases from V and 8 bases from J, with 13 bases between. CDR3 length equals 12 residues. CDR1 and CDR2 from the germline V gene are KGHSH and LQKENI. The CDR3 is CASSQRGIGYTF. CDR3 coding DNA: TGTGCCAGCTCTCAAAGGGGCATCGGCTACACCTTC.

This clone was counted between two and nine times. CDR3 in amino acids: CASRKGADINSPLHF. The CDR3 nucleotides are TGTGCCAGCAGAAAGGGAGCAGACATTAATTCACCCCTCCACTTT. The gene calls are TRBV6-1 and TRBJ1-6; unclear D gene. The CDR3 is 15 amino acids. Looked up from germline, CDR1 is MNHNS and CDR2 is SASEGT. V was shortened by 6 bases and J by 6 bases, with 15 bases between the two germline ends.

This clone was found a few times. This chain joins TRBV10-2 and TRBJ1-1, with a weak D call TRBD1 (6 bases). Looked up from germline, CDR1 is WSHSY and CDR2 is SAAADI. Trimming shortened V by 2 bases and J by 3 bases, and 13 bases separated the two germline ends. The length of the CDR3 is 15 residues. CDR3 in amino acids: CASSEQQGRDTEAFF. The CDR3 DNA follows: TGCGCCAGCAGTGAGCAACAGGGTAGGGACACTGAAGCTTTCTTT.

The chain links TRBV7-8 to TRBJ2-1; 8 bases are a match to TRBD2. The CDR3 loop spans 14 amino acids. Germline V gives CDR1 SGHVS, CDR2 FQNEAQ. The V segment lost 1 base and the J segment 9 bases; nucleotides outside the gene matches: 5. CDR3 region: CASSLDWTSTEQFF. CDR3 nucleotide sequence: TGTGCCAGCAGCTTAGATTGGACTAGCACTGAGCAGTTCTTC.

This clone appeared once. The chain uses TRBV6-5 and TRBJ2-5, with D hard to call. Per the germline V gene, CDR1 is MNHEY and CDR2 is SVGAGI. The CDR3 totals 12 residues. With 7 bases removed from V and 5 bases from J, the gap between germline ends came to 11 bases. The CDR3 is CASTNTRETQYF. The CDR3 DNA follows: TGTGCCAGCACCAACACGCGGGAGACCCAGTACTTC.

The DNA for the CDR3 is TGTGCCAGCAGCTTGAAAATGGCCTCCGACAGGGTCTACGAGCAGTACTTC. Translation gives CASSLKMASDRVYEQYF. The chain joins TRBV5-4 to TRBJ2-7; TRBD1 agrees at 7 bases. The CDR3 extends over 17 amino acids. Germline CDR1 SGHNT, CDR2 YYREEE (reference sequence). V shed 1 base and J 3 bases; nucleotides not matched to a gene: 13.

Worth noting for this clone: One end of the junction is discordant with germline, which a read error may explain. The rearrangement joins TRBV7-9 to TRBJ2-7; TRBD1 might be the D (5 bases). The CDR3 covers 12 residues. The germline CDR1 and CDR2 sequences are SEHNR and FQNEAQ (reference sequence). The CDR3 nucleotides are TGTTCCAGCAGCTCCCAGGGTTACGAGCAGTACTTC. Translation gives CSSSSQGYEQYF.

The V call is TRBV5-1, the J call TRBJ2-3; 8 bases line up with TRBD2. The V and J ends lost 4 bases and 9 bases, in that order; junction bases with no gene match: 13. CDR3 length: 15 amino acids. The germline CDR1 and CDR2 sequences are SGHRS and YFSETQ. In nucleotides, the CDR3 is TGCGCCAGCAGCCCACCGTCGGGGGGGGGACAAACGCAGTATTTT. Translation gives CASSPPSGGGQTQYF.

V usage is TRBV19 and J usage is TRBJ1-1; D might be TRBD1 (5 bases). CDR3 length: 12 amino acids. Germline assignment: CDR1 LNHDA and CDR2 SQIVND (reference sequence). The V end was cut by 6 bases, the J end by 1 base, with 6 bases between. The chain's CDR3 is CASRTGNTEAFF. The CDR3 nucleotides read TGTGCCAGTAGAACAGGGAACACTGAAGCTTTCTTT.